This T cell receptor beta chain was sequenced during a study of blood T cell repertoires in COVID-19. In the study overall: T cells, B-cell-depleted T cells, or PBMCs supplied cDNA or gDNA.

This clone appeared a single time. V lost 4 bases, J lost 3 bases, and 9 bases lay in between. Per the germline V gene, CDR1 is SGHDT and CDR2 is YYEEEE. There are 13 residues in the CDR3. Sequencing used immunoSEQ multiplex PCR; TCRdb keeps in-frame clones, though not all of them. Among roughly 150,000 clones listed, about 83% were seen once. It was during active infection that Seattle patients were enrolled and then longitudinally followed. The sequence came from a woman older than 75 with COVID-19, enrolled during active disease. This rearrangement joins TRBV5-6 to TRBJ2-3, with D uncertain. Source material: peripheral blood. The chain's CDR3 is CASSLPGTDTQYF. The DNA for the CDR3 is TGTGCCAGCAGCCTCCCGGGTACAGATACGCAGTATTTT.